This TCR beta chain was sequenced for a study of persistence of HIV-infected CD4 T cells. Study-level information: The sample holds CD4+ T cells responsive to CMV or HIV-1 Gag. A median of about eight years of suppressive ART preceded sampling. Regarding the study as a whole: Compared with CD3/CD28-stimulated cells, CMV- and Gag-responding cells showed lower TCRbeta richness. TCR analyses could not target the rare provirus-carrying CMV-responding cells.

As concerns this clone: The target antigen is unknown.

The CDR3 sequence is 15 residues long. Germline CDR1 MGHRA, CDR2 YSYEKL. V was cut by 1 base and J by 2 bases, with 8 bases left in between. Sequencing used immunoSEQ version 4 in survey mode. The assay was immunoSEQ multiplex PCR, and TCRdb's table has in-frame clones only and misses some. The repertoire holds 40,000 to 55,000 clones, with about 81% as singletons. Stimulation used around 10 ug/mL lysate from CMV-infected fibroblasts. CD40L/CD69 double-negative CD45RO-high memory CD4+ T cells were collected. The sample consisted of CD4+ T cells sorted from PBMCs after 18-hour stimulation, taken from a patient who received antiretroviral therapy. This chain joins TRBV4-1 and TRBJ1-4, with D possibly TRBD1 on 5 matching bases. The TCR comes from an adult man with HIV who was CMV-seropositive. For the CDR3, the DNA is TGCGCCAGCAGCCAAGCGGGGACGACTAATGAAAAACTGTTTTTT. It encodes CASSQAGTTNEKLFF.